This paragraph covers one T cell receptor beta chain sequence. Which antigen it targets is not known. No much larger clone exists at a distance of one base, and base qualities are not known. TCRbeta CDR3 regions were amplified from genomic DNA by means of the immunoSEQ Assay, a bias-controlled multiplex PCR. The study's own analysis went as follows. The number of nucleated cells in each sample was estimated by amplification of reference gene primers within the assay. To quantify the absolute abundance of each unique TCRbeta CDR3 rearrangement, sequence reads were collapsed and filtered. Productive Simpson clonality was computed per sample as the square root of Simpson's diversity index over productive rearrangements. As stored in TCRdb, this immuneACCESS dataset retains in-frame rearrangements with V and J assigned. A fraction of the clones does not appear; measured against another copy, unresolved V genes explain less than half of the discrepancy, and the remainder lacks a known reason. That table is the source of V, J and clone size, and D and trimming were worked out from the DNA. The sample has approximately 70,000 clones on record, roughly 91% of them singletons. The ten largest clones add up to 7.3% of the sample.

The source of the sample is a study of blood T cell repertoires in COVID-19 (dated by TCRdb to the early 2020s). As for the study more broadly: Samples from collaborators originated in the United States, Italy and Spain and spanned both the acute and convalescent phases of COVID-19. A freely available public database, intended as a resource for researchers studying the immune response to SARS-CoV-2, is where the repertoires were released. The material from the prospective study consisted of cDNA or gDNA derived from T cells, B-cell-depleted T cells, or PBMCs. Where available, HLA class I and class II types were taken from metadata supplied by the sample provider and were not determined by assay-based typing. The dataset comprised deeply sampled blood TCRbeta repertoires from subjects exposed to, actively infected with, or recovered from COVID-19. Sample metadata almost always included a de-identified subject ID, COVID-19 status, age in years and sex. The samples were drawn from the first 160 participants of the ongoing ImmuneRACE study and from some 1,300 subjects provided by 6 global collaborators. What the research found in general, with its limitations: The amount of clinical and demographic metadata varied by source and participant and was provided uncurated.

One collaborating source in Seattle enrolled patients while the patients were actively infected and followed the patients over time throughout the course of disease. Each collaborating institution followed its own protocols to collect whole blood in K2EDTA tubes. For TCRbeta analysis, collaborator samples were shipped as frozen whole blood, as isolated PBMCs, or as DNA extracted from either sample type. CDR1 and CDR2, per the germline V gene, are SGHTA and FQGNSA. Inclusive of the bounding cysteine and phenylalanine, the CDR3 is 15 residues long. The retained sequence is limited to the CDR3, 45 bases, with the frame set at the first base. Germline trimming amounts to 5 bases on V and 2 bases on J, with 3 as the count of junction bases outside the gene matches.

This sequence uses TRBV7-2 and TRBJ2-7, and TRBD2 aligns with 13 junction nucleotides. Sequencing was done on a sample of peripheral blood. The origin of this receptor is a man between 40 and 49 years old with COVID-19, enrolled during active disease. The nucleotide sequence is TGTGCCAGCAGCCAGACTAGCGGGGGGCCCTACGAGCAGTACTTC. This is translated as CASSQTSGGPYEQYF.